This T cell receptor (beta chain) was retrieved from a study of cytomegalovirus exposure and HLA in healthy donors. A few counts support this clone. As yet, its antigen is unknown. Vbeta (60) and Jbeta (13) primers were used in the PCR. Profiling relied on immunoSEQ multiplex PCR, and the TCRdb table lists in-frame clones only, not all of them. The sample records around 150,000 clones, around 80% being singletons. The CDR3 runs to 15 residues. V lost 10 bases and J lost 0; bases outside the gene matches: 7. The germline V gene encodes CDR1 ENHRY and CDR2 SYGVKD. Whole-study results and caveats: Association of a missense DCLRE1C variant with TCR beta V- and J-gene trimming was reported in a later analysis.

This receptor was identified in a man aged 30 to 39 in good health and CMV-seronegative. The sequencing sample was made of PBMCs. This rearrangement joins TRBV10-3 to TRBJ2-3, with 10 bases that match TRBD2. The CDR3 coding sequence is TGTGCCAGCCACTCGACTAGCGGGAGCACAGATACGCAGTATTTT. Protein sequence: CASHSTSGSTDTQYF.